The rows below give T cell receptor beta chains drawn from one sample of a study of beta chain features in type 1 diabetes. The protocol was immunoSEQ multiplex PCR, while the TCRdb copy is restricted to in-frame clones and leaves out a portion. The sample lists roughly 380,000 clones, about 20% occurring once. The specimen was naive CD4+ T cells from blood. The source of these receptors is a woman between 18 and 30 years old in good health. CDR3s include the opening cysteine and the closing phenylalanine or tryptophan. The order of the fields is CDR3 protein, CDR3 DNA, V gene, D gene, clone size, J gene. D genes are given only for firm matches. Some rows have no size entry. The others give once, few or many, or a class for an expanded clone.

CDR3 protein: CATSRERGYLAKNIQYF
CDR3 DNA: TGTGCCACCAGCAGAGAAAGGGGATACTTAGCCAAAAACATTCAGTACTTC
V gene: TRBV15
D gene: .
clone size: .
J gene: TRBJ2-4

CDR3 protein: CASSLSPATGRRHQPQHF
CDR3 DNA: TGTGCCAGCAGCTTATCCCCCGCTACCGGTAGGAGACATCAGCCCCAGCATTTT
V gene: TRBV7-9
D gene: .
clone size: few
J gene: TRBJ1-5

CDR3 protein: CASSQVTGKTVSYEQYF
CDR3 DNA: TGCGCCAGCAGCCAAGTGACAGGAAAGACGGTCTCCTACGAGCAGTACTTC
V gene: TRBV4-1
D gene: .
clone size: few
J gene: TRBJ2-7

CDR3 protein: CASSPDSYGAYTF
CDR3 DNA: TGCGCCAGCAGCCCAGACAGCTATGGCGCCTACACCTTC
V gene: TRBV5-1
D gene: .
clone size: .
J gene: TRBJ1-2

CDR3 protein: CASGQGPSGANVLTF
CDR3 DNA: TGTGCGAGCGGGCAGGGCCCCTCTGGGGCCAACGTCCTGACTTTC
V gene: TRBV7-9
D gene: .
clone size: few
J gene: TRBJ2-6

CDR3 protein: CASSAMTEHGYTF
CDR3 DNA: TGTGCCAGCAGCGCCATGACAGAGCATGGCTACACCTTC
V gene: TRBV9
D gene: .
clone size: .
J gene: TRBJ1-2

CDR3 protein: CATAGEADLYGYTF
CDR3 DNA: TGTGCCACTGCTGGGGAGGCGGATCTCTATGGCTACACCTTC
V gene: TRBV25-1
D gene: .
clone size: few
J gene: TRBJ1-2

CDR3 protein: CASSQPLAGVAKNIQYF
CDR3 DNA: TGCGCCAGCAGCCAACCTCTAGCGGGGGTAGCCAAAAACATTCAGTACTTC
V gene: TRBV4-1
D gene: TRBD2
clone size: once
J gene: TRBJ2-4

CDR3 protein: CSARMSNEKLFF
CDR3 DNA: TGCAGCGCTAGAATGTCTAATGAAAAACTGTTTTTT
V gene: TRBV29-1
D gene: .
clone size: .
J gene: TRBJ1-4

CDR3 protein: CASSQEEVATEAFF
CDR3 DNA: TGCGCCAGCAGCCAAGAAGAGGTCGCCACTGAAGCTTTCTTT
V gene: TRBV4-3
D gene: .
clone size: few
J gene: TRBJ1-1

CDR3 protein: CASSTYVLEQETQYF
CDR3 DNA: TGTGCCAGCTCAACTTATGTCCTGGAGCAAGAGACCCAGTACTTC
V gene: TRBV18
D gene: .
clone size: .
J gene: TRBJ2-5

CDR3 protein: CASSWDRDQPQHF
CDR3 DNA: TGTGCCAGCAGCTGGGACAGGGATCAGCCCCAGCATTTT
V gene: TRBV11-2
D gene: TRBD1
clone size: few
J gene: TRBJ1-5

CDR3 protein: CAWSGLGAGRTAEQYF
CDR3 DNA: TGTGCCTGGAGTGGTCTGGGGGCAGGCCGCACGGCCGAGCAGTACTTC
V gene: TRBV30
D gene: .
clone size: few
J gene: TRBJ2-7

CDR3 protein: CASSPTVSYGYTF
CDR3 DNA: TGTGCCAGCAGCCCGACAGTGAGCTATGGCTACACCTTC
V gene: TRBV7-9
D gene: .
clone size: few
J gene: TRBJ1-2

CDR3 protein: CASSWGGSGNTEAFF
CDR3 DNA: TGTGCCAGCAGCTGGGGGGGAAGTGGGAACACTGAAGCTTTCTTT
V gene: TRBV7-2
D gene: .
clone size: few
J gene: TRBJ1-1

CDR3 protein: CASSFERDRGTEAFF
CDR3 DNA: TGCGCCAGCAGTTTCGAGAGGGACAGGGGCACTGAAGCTTTCTTT
V gene: TRBV5-1
D gene: TRBD1
clone size: few
J gene: TRBJ1-1

CDR3 protein: CASSLATQLSGANVLTF
CDR3 DNA: TGCGCCAGCAGCTTGGCAACACAGCTCTCTGGGGCCAACGTCCTGACTTTC
V gene: TRBV5-1
D gene: .
clone size: few
J gene: TRBJ2-6

CDR3 protein: CATTRGGTATYNEQFF
CDR3 DNA: TGTGCCACTACTCGGGGGGGCACGGCTACCTACAATGAGCAGTTCTTC
V gene: TRBV19
D gene: TRBD2
clone size: .
J gene: TRBJ2-1

CDR3 protein: CASSPGTSGRWYEQYF
CDR3 DNA: TGTGCCAGCTCACCGGGGACTAGCGGGAGGTGGTACGAGCAGTACTTC
V gene: TRBV18
D gene: TRBD2
clone size: .
J gene: TRBJ2-7

CDR3 protein: CASSPSGQQETQYF
CDR3 DNA: TGTGCCAGCAGCCCCTCTGGGCAGCAAGAGACCCAGTACTTC
V gene: TRBV9
D gene: .
clone size: few
J gene: TRBJ2-5

CDR3 protein: CSVRQGGNTIYF
CDR3 DNA: TGCAGCGTTCGACAGGGGGGAAACACCATATATTTT
V gene: TRBV29-1
D gene: TRBD1
clone size: .
J gene: TRBJ1-3

CDR3 protein: CASSQDLNNQPQHF
CDR3 DNA: TGTGCCAGCAGCCAAGATCTAAATAATCAGCCCCAGCATTTT
V gene: TRBV4-2
D gene: .
clone size: .
J gene: TRBJ1-5

CDR3 protein: CASSPWGQTYSNQPQHF
CDR3 DNA: TGCGCCAGCAGCCCATGGGGACAGACATATAGCAATCAGCCCCAGCATTTT
V gene: TRBV23-1
D gene: TRBD1
clone size: .
J gene: TRBJ1-5

CDR3 protein: CASSVWARGMYNEQFF
CDR3 DNA: TGTGCCAGCAGCGTTTGGGCCAGGGGGATGTACAATGAGCAGTTCTTC
V gene: TRBV5-6
D gene: TRBD1
clone size: few
J gene: TRBJ2-1

CDR3 protein: CASSFLGTGALGSYEQYF
CDR3 DNA: TGCGCCAGCAGCTTCCTAGGCACAGGGGCCTTGGGCTCCTACGAGCAGTACTTC
V gene: TRBV5-1
D gene: TRBD1
clone size: .
J gene: TRBJ2-7

CDR3 protein: CASRHSGQAGSPLHF
CDR3 DNA: TGTGCCAGCCGTCATTCGGGACAGGCGGGTTCACCCCTCCACTTT
V gene: TRBV25-1
D gene: TRBD1
clone size: few
J gene: TRBJ1-6

CDR3 protein: CASREEPGAQYF
CDR3 DNA: TGCGCCAGCAGAGAGGAACCCGGGGCCCAGTACTTC
V gene: TRBV5-1
D gene: .
clone size: .
J gene: TRBJ2-5

CDR3 protein: CASSPGQGARGNTIYF
CDR3 DNA: TGTGCCAGCTCCCCCGGACAGGGGGCGCGGGGAAACACCATATATTTT
V gene: TRBV18
D gene: TRBD1
clone size: few
J gene: TRBJ1-3

CDR3 protein: CASSMGTSGIKAGANVLTF
CDR3 DNA: TGTGCCAGTAGTATGGGGACTAGCGGGATCAAAGCTGGGGCCAACGTCCTGACTTTC
V gene: TRBV19
D gene: TRBD2
clone size: .
J gene: TRBJ2-6

CDR3 protein: CASSTDRGTGYTF
CDR3 DNA: TGTGCCAGCAGCACGGACAGGGGGACCGGCTACACCTTC
V gene: TRBV6-6
D gene: TRBD1
clone size: .
J gene: TRBJ1-2

CDR3 protein: CASSPGRISYEQYF
CDR3 DNA: TGTGCCAGCAGCCCAGGGCGAATCTCCTACGAGCAGTACTTC
V gene: TRBV5-4
D gene: .
clone size: few
J gene: TRBJ2-7

CDR3 protein: CASSYTIEAAYNEQFF
CDR3 DNA: TGTGCCAGCTCCTATACGATAGAGGCCGCCTACAATGAGCAGTTCTTC
V gene: TRBV18
D gene: .
clone size: .
J gene: TRBJ2-1

CDR3 protein: CASSQDPTGNQPQHF
CDR3 DNA: TGCGCCAGCAGCCAAGATCCAACAGGGAATCAGCCCCAGCATTTT
V gene: TRBV4-1
D gene: .
clone size: few
J gene: TRBJ1-5

CDR3 protein: CASSQEVGQFFYEQYF
CDR3 DNA: TGTGCCAGCAGCCAAGAGGTGGGGCAGTTCTTCTACGAGCAGTACTTC
V gene: TRBV4-2
D gene: .
clone size: few
J gene: TRBJ2-7

CDR3 protein: CASSFANSPLHF
CDR3 DNA: TGTGCCAGCAGCTTTGCGAATTCACCCCTCCACTTT
V gene: TRBV7-9
D gene: .
clone size: few
J gene: TRBJ1-6

CDR3 protein: CASSPNREQPQHF
CDR3 DNA: TGTGCCAGCTCACCAAACAGGGAACAGCCCCAGCATTTT
V gene: TRBV18
D gene: .
clone size: .
J gene: TRBJ1-5

CDR3 protein: CASSDLTGVAFF
CDR3 DNA: TGTGCCAGCAGTGATTTAACGGGGGTAGCTTTCTTT
V gene: TRBV6-1
D gene: .
clone size: few
J gene: TRBJ1-1

CDR3 protein: CASSLVFRGPYEQYF
CDR3 DNA: TGTGCCAGCAGCTTAGTTTTCAGGGGGCCCTACGAGCAGTACTTC
V gene: TRBV11-2
D gene: TRBD1
clone size: few
J gene: TRBJ2-7

CDR3 protein: CASSALEAPAYEQFF
CDR3 DNA: TGTGCCAGCAGCGCCCTGGAGGCGCCGGCCTATGAGCAGTTCTTC
V gene: TRBV9
D gene: .
clone size: once
J gene: TRBJ2-1

CDR3 protein: CASSKNDRQVDTEAFF
CDR3 DNA: TGTGCCAGCTCAAAAAACGATAGACAAGTCGACACTGAAGCTTTCTTT
V gene: TRBV18
D gene: .
clone size: .
J gene: TRBJ1-1

CDR3 protein: CASFYNYGYTF
CDR3 DNA: TGTGCCAGCTTTTATAACTATGGCTACACCTTC
V gene: TRBV7-9
D gene: .
clone size: few
J gene: TRBJ1-2

CDR3 protein: CASSPAIGGGNEQFF
CDR3 DNA: TGTGCCAGCAGCCCCGCCATAGGTGGCGGCAATGAGCAGTTCTTC
V gene: TRBV14
D gene: .
clone size: few
J gene: TRBJ2-1

CDR3 protein: CASSRTSGSTDTQYF
CDR3 DNA: TGTGCTAGCAGCCGGACTAGCGGATCCACAGATACGCAGTATTTT
V gene: TRBV7-7
D gene: TRBD2
clone size: .
J gene: TRBJ2-3

CDR3 protein: CASSATPGNSGSAHPYNEQFF
CDR3 DNA: TGTGCCAGCAGCGCAACCCCTGGGAATAGCGGGAGCGCACATCCCTACAATGAGCAGTTCTTC
V gene: TRBV21-1
D gene: .
clone size: few
J gene: TRBJ2-1

CDR3 protein: CSVYRTGARETQYF
CDR3 DNA: TGCAGCGTTTATAGGACGGGAGCCAGGGAGACCCAGTACTTC
V gene: TRBV29-1
D gene: .
clone size: few
J gene: TRBJ2-5

CDR3 protein: CASSYSQGSTDTQYF
CDR3 DNA: TGTGCCAGCAGTTACTCGCAGGGGAGCACAGATACGCAGTATTTT
V gene: TRBV6-6
D gene: .
clone size: few
J gene: TRBJ2-3